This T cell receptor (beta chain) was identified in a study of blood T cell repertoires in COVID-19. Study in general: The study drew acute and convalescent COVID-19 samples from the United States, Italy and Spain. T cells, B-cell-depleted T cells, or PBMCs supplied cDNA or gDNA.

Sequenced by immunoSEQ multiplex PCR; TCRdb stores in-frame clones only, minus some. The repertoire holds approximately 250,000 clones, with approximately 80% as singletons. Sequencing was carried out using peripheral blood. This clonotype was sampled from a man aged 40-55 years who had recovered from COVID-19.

The CDR3 protein is CASSLEAGEQYF. Written as DNA, the CDR3 is TGTGCCAGCAGCTTAGAGGCGGGCGAGCAGTACTTC. The gene calls are TRBV7-9 and TRBJ2-7; a possible D gene is TRBD2 (5 bases). From germline, CDR1 is SEHNR and CDR2 FQNEAQ (reference sequence). There are 12 residues in the CDR3. Trimming removed 1 base at V and 6 bases at J, with 7 bases between.